Presented here are 2 T cell receptor beta chains from one specimen sequenced in a study of blood T cells in healthy people across ages. Using a J-beta primer mix together with a sample-barcoded 5' primer, a second PCR was run for about 6 to 12 cycles. Via MiXCR, TCRdb re-called the 5' RACE reads, giving one row per CDR3 protein. The data show fewer than 2,000,000 distinct CDR3 sequences, about 39% seen once. The sequenced sample consisted of blood. The origin of the receptors is a human donor in good health.

Concerning this clonotype itself: A junction end diverges from the germline sequence, so it may reflect a read error. The chain has TRBV6-4 and TRBJ2-6; maybe TRBD2 (6 bases). CDR1 is MRHNA and CDR2 is SNTAGT in the germline V gene. The CDR3 totals 16 residues. The CDR3 protein is CANSLGGPSGANVLTF. CDR3 bases: TGTGCCAACAGTCTGGGAGGTCCCTCTGGGGCCAACGTCCTGACTTTC.

The chain combines TRBV5-1 with TRBJ2-1; no clear D gene. V was cut by 3 bases and J by 5 bases, with 12 bases left in between. This CDR3 has 14 residues. Per germline, CDR1 SGHRS and CDR2 YFSETQ. The CDR3, as DNA: TGCGCCAGCAGCTCCGATGGGCAGGACAATGAGCAGTTCTTC. Encoded protein: CASSSDGQDNEQFF. The whole variable domain, filled in from reference TRBV5-1 and TRBJ2-1, reads KAGVTQTPRYLIKTRGQQVTLSCSPISGHRSVSWYQQTPGQGLQFLFEYFSETQRNKGNFPGRFSGRQFSNSRSEMNVSTLELGDSALYLCASSSDGQDNEQFFGPGTRLTVL.